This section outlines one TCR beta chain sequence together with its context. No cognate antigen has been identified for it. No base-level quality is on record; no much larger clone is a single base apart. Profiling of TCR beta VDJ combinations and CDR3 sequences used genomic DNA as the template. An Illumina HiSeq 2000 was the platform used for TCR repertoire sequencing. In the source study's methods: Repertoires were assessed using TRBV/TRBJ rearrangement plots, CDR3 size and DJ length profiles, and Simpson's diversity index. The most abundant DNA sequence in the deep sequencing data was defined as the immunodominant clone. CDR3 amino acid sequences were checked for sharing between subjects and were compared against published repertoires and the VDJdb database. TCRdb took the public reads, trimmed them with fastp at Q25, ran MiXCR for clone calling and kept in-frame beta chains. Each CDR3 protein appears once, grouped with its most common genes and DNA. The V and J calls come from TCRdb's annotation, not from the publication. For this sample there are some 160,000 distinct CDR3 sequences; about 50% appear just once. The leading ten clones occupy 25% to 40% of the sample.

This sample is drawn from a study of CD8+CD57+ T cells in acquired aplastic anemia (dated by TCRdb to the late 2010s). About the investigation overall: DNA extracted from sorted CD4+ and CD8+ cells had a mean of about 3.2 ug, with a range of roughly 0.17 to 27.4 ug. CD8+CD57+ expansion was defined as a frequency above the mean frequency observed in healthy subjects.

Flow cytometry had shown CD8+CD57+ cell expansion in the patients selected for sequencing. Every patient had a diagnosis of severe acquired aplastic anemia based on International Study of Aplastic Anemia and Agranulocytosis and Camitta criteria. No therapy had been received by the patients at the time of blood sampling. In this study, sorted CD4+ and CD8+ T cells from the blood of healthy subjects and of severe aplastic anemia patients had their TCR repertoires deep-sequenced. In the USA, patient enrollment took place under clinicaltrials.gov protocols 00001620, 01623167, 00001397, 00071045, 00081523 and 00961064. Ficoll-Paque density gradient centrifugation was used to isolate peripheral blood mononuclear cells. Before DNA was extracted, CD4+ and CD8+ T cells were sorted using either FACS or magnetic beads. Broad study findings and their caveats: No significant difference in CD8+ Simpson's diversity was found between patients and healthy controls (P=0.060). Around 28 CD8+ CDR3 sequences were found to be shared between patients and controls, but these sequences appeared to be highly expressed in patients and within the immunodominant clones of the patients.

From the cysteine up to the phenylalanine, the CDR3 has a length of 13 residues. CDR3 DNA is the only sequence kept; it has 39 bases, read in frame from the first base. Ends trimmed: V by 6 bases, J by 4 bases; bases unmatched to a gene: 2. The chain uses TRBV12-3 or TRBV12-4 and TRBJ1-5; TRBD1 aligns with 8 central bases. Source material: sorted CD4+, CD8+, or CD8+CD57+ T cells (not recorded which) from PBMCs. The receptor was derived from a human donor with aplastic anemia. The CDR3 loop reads CASRGTGNQPQHF. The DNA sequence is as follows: TGTGCCAGCAGAGGGACAGGTAATCAGCCCCAGCATTTT.